Given below is one T cell receptor beta chain in context. Its antigen remains unidentified. This specimen comes from a study of chemoradiotherapy in HPV16-positive cancers. This CDR3 has 15 amino acids. The germline V gene encodes CDR1 LNHNV and CDR2 YYDKDF (reference sequence). Trimming took 0 bases from V and 3 from J, leaving 12 bases between them. Study results and caveats: Candidate HPV-specific clones and E7-related TCR motifs grew in tumor during treatment. In HPV16-positive patients, HPV-responsive T-cell expansion tracked better recurrence-free survival.

The data were produced by immunoSEQ multiplex PCR, yet TCRdb's version contains in-frame clones alone and is incomplete. In the table there are under 30,000 clones, approximately 95% of which are singletons. Sampling was conducted from a patient who underwent chemoradiotherapy. This receptor was taken from a human donor with HPV-associated anogenital cancer. V usage is TRBV15 and J usage is TRBJ2-7; maybe TRBD1 (6 bases). The CDR3 reads CATSREAGALYEQYF. CDR3 nucleotides: TGTGCCACCAGCAGAGAGGCAGGGGCCCTCTACGAGCAGTACTTC.